The 17 T cell receptor beta chains below come from one sample, sequenced in a study of shared clonotypes between healthy human individuals. Terminally differentiated effector memory CD45RA+ cells were excluded by CCR7 positive selection of CD45RO-negative cells. Method: immunoSEQ multiplex PCR; TCRdb's copy keeps in-frame clones and lacks some. The profile shows under 850,000 clones, around 93% of them singletons. Sequencing was performed on naive CD8+ T cells sorted from blood. All receptors derive from a man aged 25 to 45 in good health.

The chain joins TRBV28 to TRBJ2-1; D could derive from TRBD1 or TRBD2 (5 bases each). CDR3 length: 11 amino acids. Germline CDR1 MDHEN, CDR2 SYDVKM. The V and J ends lost 4 bases and 15 bases respectively, with 13 bases between them. CDR3: CASSWPGATFF. The CDR3 bases are TGTGCCAGCAGTTGGCCCGGGGCCACGTTCTTC.

This clone came up once. The rearrangement uses TRBV5-4 and TRBJ2-1; 7 bases are shared with TRBD2. CDR1 and CDR2 from the germline V gene are SGHNT and YYREEE (reference sequence). The trim removed 3 bases at V and 7 bases at J, leaving 10 bases unmatched. The CDR3 loop spans 15 amino acids. The CDR3 DNA reads TGTGCCAGCAGCTGGGCGAAGCGGGGTAATAATGAGCAGTTCTTC. Encoded protein: CASSWAKRGNNEQFF. Full variable domain (remainder filled in from reference TRBV5-4 and TRBJ2-1): ETGVTQSPTHLIKTRGQQVTLRCSSQSGHNTVSWYQQALGQGPQFIFQYYREEENGRGNFPPRFSGLQFPNYSSELNVNALELDDSALYLCASSWAKRGNNEQFFGPGTRLTVL.

The chain carries TRBV7-9 and TRBJ2-3; D perhaps matches TRBD2 (7 bases). V was shortened by 2 bases and J by 2 bases, with 17 bases between the two germline ends. The V gene's germline CDR1 is SEHNR and CDR2 FQNEAQ (reference sequence). The CDR3 covers 17 residues. The CDR3 loop reads CASSLPEGGSSTDTQYF. The CDR3 coding sequence is TGTGCCAGCAGCTTACCCGAGGGGGGGAGTTCCACAGATACGCAGTATTTT.

The chain has TRBV7-8 and TRBJ2-7; no clear D gene. V lost 3 bases and J 5 bases, leaving 5 bases between the germline ends. CDR1 and CDR2 from the germline V gene are SGHVS and FQNEAQ. There are 11 residues in the CDR3. The CDR3 DNA reads as TGTGCCAGCAGCTTCTCTAACGAGCAGTACTTC. Protein sequence: CASSFSNEQYF.

The gene calls are TRBV2 and TRBJ2-7; 7 positions agree with TRBD1. Germline CDR1 SNHLY, CDR2 FYNNEI. V gave up 7 bases and J gave up 4 bases; unmatched junction bases: 4. CDR3 length equals 12 residues. The CDR3 region is CASIDRVYEQYF. CDR3 bases: TGTGCCAGCATCGACAGGGTGTACGAGCAGTACTTC.

The chain links TRBV7-9 to TRBJ2-5; D is unclear. Germline assignment: CDR1 SEHNR and CDR2 FQNEAQ (reference sequence). Trimming removed 5 bases at V and 5 bases at J, with 9 bases between. The CDR3 has 12 amino acids. The CDR3 loop reads CASSARVETQYF. The CDR3 DNA follows: TGTGCCAGCAGCGCAAGGGTGGAGACCCAGTACTTC.

The chain joins TRBV14 to TRBJ2-3; 10 bases map to TRBD2. Trimming took 3 bases from V and 4 from J; bases not matched to a gene: 16. Germline V CDR1 and CDR2: SGHDN, FVKESK. This CDR3 has 19 residues. The CDR3 loop reads CASSHLLGASGSGADTQYF. CDR3 nucleotides: TGTGCCAGCAGCCATCTTCTGGGGGCTAGCGGGAGTGGTGCAGATACGCAGTATTTT.

Comments on this clone: Given a much more abundant clone one base away, this may be a read error. In DNA, the CDR3 is TGTGCCAGCAGTGAATTCTACGAGCAGTACTTC. Its translation is CASSEFYEQYF. The rearrangement uses TRBV25-1 and TRBJ2-7; the D is unclear. The CDR3 consists of 11 residues. The germline V and J ends were trimmed by 1 base and 3 bases, with 1 base remaining between them. The V gene's germline CDR1 is MGHDK and CDR2 SYGVNS.

The rearrangement uses TRBV6-5 and TRBJ2-1; no definite D call. The germline V gene has CDR1 MNHEY and CDR2 SVGAGI. The CDR3 is 13 residues long. V was cut by 6 bases and J by 1 base, with 7 bases left in between. The CDR3 nucleotides read TGTGCCAGCAGCCTTTCGTCCTACAATGAGCAGTTCTTC. The encoded protein is CASSLSSYNEQFF.

V gene TRBV7-9 combines with J gene TRBJ1-2; TRBD1 aligns across 8 bases. The CDR3 spans 13 residues. The V and J ends lost 5 bases and 5 bases, in that order; junction bases with no gene match: 4. The germline V gene encodes CDR1 SEHNR and CDR2 FQNEAQ (reference sequence). CDR3 protein: CASSPRTGYGYTF. DNA for the CDR3: TGTGCCAGCAGCCCAAGGACAGGGTATGGCTACACCTTC.

The V call is TRBV11-2, the J call TRBJ2-5; the D is unclear. The CDR3 is 14 amino acids. Germline CDR1 reads SGHAT; CDR2 reads FQNNGV. Trimming stripped 5 bases from V and 3 bases from J, with 13 bases between. The CDR3 region has the DNA TGTGCCAGCAGCCCTAGGGCTGGAAAAGAGACCCAGTACTTC. Protein product: CASSPRAGKETQYF.

The chain couples TRBV30 to TRBJ2-1; D remains ambiguous. Deletions cut 3 bases from V and 0 bases from J, with 12 bases between. Germline V CDR1 and CDR2: GTSNPN, SVGIG (reference sequence). The CDR3 has 15 amino acids. The DNA of the CDR3 is TGTGCCTGGAGGATCGGTAGTAGCTCCTACAATGAGCAGTTCTTC. Translation gives CAWRIGSSSYNEQFF.

The genes are TRBV5-1 and TRBJ2-7; 10 positions agree with TRBD2. CDR3 length: 15 residues. Germline CDR1 reads SGHRS; CDR2 reads YFSETQ. V lost 3 bases, J lost 7 bases, and 10 bases stayed unmatched. The CDR3 DNA sequence: TGCGCCAGCAGCTGGTGGTCTAGCGGGAGTGGGGAGCAGTACTTC. It is translated as CASSWWSSGSGEQYF.

V is TRBV11-2 and J is TRBJ2-7; D unclear. CDR3 length: 13 amino acids. Germline CDR1 is SGHAT and CDR2 is FQNNGV. V dropped 4 bases and J dropped 4 bases, with 11 bases sitting between them. The CDR3 nucleotides read TGTGCCAGCAGCTACCATAAGGGTTACGAGCAGTACTTC. As protein: CASSYHKGYEQYF.

The rearrangement links TRBV5-6 to TRBJ1-5, with TRBD1 identical over 10 bases. This CDR3 spans 15 amino acids. Germline V gene sequence: CDR1 SGHDT, CDR2 YYEEEE. J lost 4 bases, V lost 4 bases, and 5 bases had no gene match. The CDR3 loop reads CASSETGGLNQPQHF. CDR3 sequence (DNA): TGTGCCAGCAGCGAGACAGGGGGCCTAAATCAGCCCCAGCATTTT.

The chain employs TRBV7-2 and TRBJ2-1; the D gene could be TRBD1 or TRBD2 (5 bases each). The CDR3 sequence is 16 residues long. Germline CDR1 reads SGHTA; CDR2 reads FQGNSA. The germline V and J ends were trimmed by 4 bases and 2 bases, with 15 bases remaining between them. This chain's CDR3 is CASSSTWDGTYNEQFF. CDR3 in DNA: TGTGCCAGCAGCTCCACCTGGGACGGTACCTACAATGAGCAGTTCTTC.

The chain combines TRBV18 with TRBJ2-3; D gene ambiguous. The V and J ends lost 3 bases and 2 bases respectively, with 3 bases between them. This CDR3 is 12 amino acids long. The germline gives CDR1 KGHSH, CDR2 LQKENI. This chain's CDR3 is CASSPDTDTQYF. DNA of the CDR3: TGTGCCAGCTCACCGGACACAGATACGCAGTATTTT.